The 12 T cell receptor beta chains presented below share a single source sample, sequenced in a study of human T cells and chemical hapten exposure. Documented time point: patch test 1, 2 weeks after DPC sensitization. As to treatment: therapeutic diphenylcyclopropenone sensitization with weekly scalp DPC. TCRdb re-analysed the RACE reads in MiXCR, keeping a single row per CDR3 protein. In the table there are some 94,000 distinct CDR3 sequences, roughly an eighth of which are singletons. Sequenced here: whole blood, sampled in connection with sensitization to the hapten diphenylcyclopropenone (DPC). These receptors were obtained from a woman between 40 and 55 years old with alopecia areata. Some clones in this sample may be carry-over from other donors' samples.

This clonotype has at least ten counts. The genes are TRBV3-1 and TRBJ1-6; 9 positions agree with TRBD1. CDR3 length: 16 amino acids. Trimming at V came to 0 bases and at J to 7 bases, leaving 4 bases not matched to a gene. Germline loops: CDR1 LGHDT, CDR2 YNNKEL (reference sequence). The CDR3 spells CASSQDWGQGNSPLHF. The CDR3 DNA follows: TGTGCCAGCAGCCAAGATTGGGGACAGGGCAATTCACCCCTCCACTTT.

The sample holds a few counts of this clonotype. The chain combines TRBV18 with TRBJ1-5; perhaps TRBD1 as D (6 bases). The CDR3 is 13 amino acids. V lost 4 bases to trimming and J lost 4 bases, with 8 bases between them. Germline V gene sequence: CDR1 KGHSH, CDR2 LQKENI. The CDR3 nucleotides are TGTGCCAGCTCACGAGACAGGAATCAGCCCCAGCATTTT. This gives the protein CASSRDRNQPQHF.

This clonotype has a count of ten or more. The genes are TRBV18 and TRBJ2-1; D is ambiguous. There are 15 residues in the CDR3. V was shortened by 2 bases and J by 12 bases, with 20 bases between the two germline ends. Germline V lookup: CDR1 KGHSH, CDR2 LQKENI. In DNA form, the CDR3 reads TGTGCCAGCTCACCAACCGGGCCCCGCGAGACTGTGCAGTTCTTC. Translated: CASSPTGPRETVQFF.

This clonotype was counted between two and nine times. This chain connects TRBV7-2 to TRBJ2-6; D not certain. Trimming cost V 2 bases and J 0 bases, with 8 bases left between them. The CDR3 sequence is 16 residues long. CDR1 and CDR2 (germline): SGHTA, FQGNSA. In DNA, the CDR3 is TGTGCCAGCAGCTTATGGTCCCTCTCTGGGGCCAACGTCCTGACTTTC. Amino acids: CASSLWSLSGANVLTF.

This clonotype was recorded a few times. The DNA for the CDR3 is TGCAGCGTGGGGCTGCAGGGGGCTTCTGAAGCTTTCTTT. As protein: CSVGLQGASEAFF. The V and J genes are TRBV29-1 and TRBJ1-1, with 8 bases fitting TRBD1. This CDR3 region has 13 residues. Germline-derived CDR1 and CDR2 are SQVTM and ANQGSEA. The J segment lost 6 bases and the V segment lost 6 bases, leaving 9 bases of the junction unmatched. The variable domain in full, completed from reference TRBV29-1 and TRBJ1-1, reads SAVISQKPSRDICQRGTSLTIQCQVDSQVTMMFWYRQQPGQSLTLIATANQGSEATYESGFVIDKFPISRPNLTFSTLTVSNMSPEDSSIYLCSVGLQGASEAFFGQGTRLTVV.

This clonotype appeared a few times. The V and J genes are TRBV18 and TRBJ1-5; 9 bases are shared with TRBD1. V shed 3 bases, J shed 7 bases, and the junction held 7 bases outside the gene matches. CDR3 length: 15 residues. The germline V gene has CDR1 KGHSH and CDR2 LQKENI. Here the CDR3 DNA reads TGTGCCAGCTCACCTCTACAGGGGGCCCAACAGCCCCAGCATTTT. It is translated as CASSPLQGAQQPQHF.

The chain combines TRBV6-1 with TRBJ1-5; D remains unclear. The length of the CDR3 is 13 residues. Germline V gives CDR1 MNHNS, CDR2 SASEGT. Between the trimmed V and J ends, which lost 5 bases and 1 base, there was a span of 6 bases. CDR3 sequence: CASSFDSNQPQHF. The CDR3 nucleotides are TGTGCCAGCAGTTTTGACAGCAATCAGCCCCAGCATTTT.

This clonotype was found a few times. The CDR3 sequence is CASSWTGGNSPLHF. CDR3 nucleotide sequence: TGTGCCAGCAGCTGGACAGGGGGCAATTCACCCCTCCACTTT. V and J are TRBV5-4 and TRBJ1-6; TRBD1 aligns across 11 bases. The CDR3 is made up of 14 amino acids. Germline loops: CDR1 SGHNT, CDR2 YYREEE (reference sequence). V was clipped by 3 bases and J by 7 bases; unmatched bases: 0.

In its sample, this clonotype was seen a few times. The chain uses TRBV28 and TRBJ1-1; 7 bases line up with TRBD1. Per the germline V gene, CDR1 is MDHEN and CDR2 is SYDVKM. Trimming removed 2 bases from V and 11 bases from J; junction bases left unmatched: 5. The CDR3 is 12 residues long. The CDR3 region is CASSLIQGNAFF. The CDR3 DNA follows: TGTGCCAGCAGTTTAATACAGGGGAACGCTTTCTTT.

A word on this clonotype: This may be a read error, as it is one base from a much larger clone. The rearrangement uses TRBV15 and TRBJ1-6; D unresolved. Trimming removed 0 bases from V and 11 bases from J, with 5 bases in between. CDR3 length: 12 amino acids. CDR1 LNHNV and CDR2 YYDKDF come from the germline V gene (reference sequence). The CDR3 nucleotides are TGTGCCACCAGCAGAGACACGGCACCCCTCCACTTT. This translates into CATSRDTAPLHF.

The V call is TRBV5-4, the J call TRBJ1-1; D is undetermined. V was pared by 2 bases and J by 3 bases, with 5 bases between. Germline lookup yields CDR1 SGHNT and CDR2 YYREEE (reference sequence). This CDR3 has 12 amino acids. The CDR3 coding sequence is TGTGCCAGCAGCTTCAGCGACACTGAAGCTTTCTTT. This sequence encodes CASSFSDTEAFF.

This clonotype was observed many times. V gene TRBV7-3 combines with J gene TRBJ2-3, with TRBD2 matching 9 bases. The junction had 11 bases not matched to a gene; V was cut back by 8 bases and J by 5 bases. CDR3 size: 15 residues. Germline V CDR1 and CDR2: SGHTA, FQGTGA. Written as DNA, the CDR3 is TGTGCCAGCTGGGGACTAGCTGGAGAAGTAGATACGCAGTATTTT. Protein product: CASWGLAGEVDTQYF.